Below, 21 T cell receptor beta chains from the same sample are listed, as sequenced in a study of PD-1 blockade in classical Hodgkin lymphoma. Exposure to brentuximab vedotin varied, and each patient had relapsed following autologous stem cell transplantation. Libraries were prepared by immunoSEQ multiplex PCR; TCRdb keeps only in-frame clonotypes and omits some of them. The sample holds approximately 100,000 clones, around nine tenths seen once. The sample in question was peripheral blood mononuclear cells (PBMCs), obtained at baseline. The receptors here all came from a human donor with classical Hodgkin lymphoma.

The chain recombines TRBV6-1 with TRBJ2-7, with D unresolved. The CDR3 runs 13 residues. V dropped 4 bases and J dropped 7 bases, with 14 bases sitting between them. CDR1 is MNHNS, CDR2 SASEGT, per germline. This CDR3 reads CASSVNSLGEQYF. The CDR3 DNA reads TGTGCCAGCAGTGTAAACAGTCTAGGGGAGCAGTACTTC.

This clone was recorded once. The gene calls are TRBV9 and TRBJ2-1; D might be TRBD1 (6 bases). The CDR3 is 12 amino acids. In germline, CDR1 is SGDLS, CDR2 YYNGEE. Between the trimmed V and J ends, which lost 0 bases and 9 bases, there was a span of 7 bases. CDR3 coding DNA: TGTGCCAGCAGCGTAGTAGGGGGTGAGCAGTTCTTC. This translates into CASSVVGGEQFF.

The count of this clone is one. The V and J genes are TRBV11-3 and TRBJ2-7; weak D call: TRBD1 (6 bases). The germline V gene has CDR1 SGHNT and CDR2 YENEEA. The germline V and J ends were trimmed by 4 bases and 1 base, with 14 bases remaining between them. This CDR3 spans 15 amino acids. The CDR3 spells CASSWKTGTSYEQYF. The CDR3 nucleotides are TGTGCCAGCAGCTGGAAGACAGGTACGTCCTACGAGCAGTACTTC.

V is TRBV7-9 and J is TRBJ1-5, with D possibly matching TRBD1 (5 bases). The CDR3 has 14 amino acids. Germline V gene sequence: CDR1 SEHNR, CDR2 FQNEAQ (reference sequence). V was clipped by 6 bases and J by 4 bases, with 13 bases between them. The CDR3, as DNA: TGTGCCAGCAGGGAATCTGACAGTAATCAGCCCCAGCATTTT. This sequence encodes CASRESDSNQPQHF.

The gene calls are TRBV6-4 and TRBJ1-4; unclear D gene. The CDR3 has 11 residues. Germline assignment: CDR1 MRHNA and CDR2 SNTAGT. The CDR3 DNA sequence: TGTGCGGGTCCAACTAATGAAAAACTGTTTTTT. Protein product: CAGPTNEKLFF.

Regarding this clone: One end of the junction is discordant with germline, which a read error may explain. The rearrangement joins TRBV28 to TRBJ2-7; 10 bases map to TRBD1. Germline loops: CDR1 MDHEN, CDR2 SYDVKM. The CDR3 has 15 amino acids. This CDR3 is CASSLPGTGVLLRDF. CDR3 nucleotide sequence: TGTGCCAGCAGTTTGCCCGGGACAGGGGTTCTCCTACGAGACTTC.

With regard to this clone: A read error may account for a junction end that differs from germline. This chain joins TRBV7-7 and TRBJ1-3, with 9 positions matching TRBD1. Germline V lookup: CDR1 SSHAT, CDR2 FNYEAQ (reference sequence). CDR3 size: 16 residues. The CDR3 DNA is TGTGCTAGCAGCTCAGGACAGGGGCTCTCTGGAAACACCATATATTTT. It encodes CASSSGQGLSGNTIYF. Using reference TRBV7-7 and TRBJ1-3 for the parts outside the CDR3, the full variable domain is GAGVSQSPRYKVTKRGQDVTLRCDPISSHATLYWYQQALGQGPEFLTYFNYEAQPDKSGLPSDRFSAERPEGSISTLTIQRTEQRDSAMYRCASSSGQGLSGNTIYFGEGSWLTVV.

The chain has TRBV10-3 and TRBJ1-2; D uncertain. Trimming cost V 2 bases and J 8 bases, with 9 bases left between them. The CDR3 extends over 12 amino acids. Germline CDR1 and CDR2: ENHRY and SYGVKD. In nucleotides, the CDR3 is TGTGCCATCAGTGAGGGCCTTTCGGGCTACACCTTC. Translated, it gives CAISEGLSGYTF.

The chain joins TRBV5-1 to TRBJ2-6; TRBD1 matches 9 bases. Germline V CDR1 and CDR2: SGHRS, YFSETQ. There are 18 residues in the CDR3. Trimming removed 6 bases from V and 0 bases from J; junction bases left unmatched: 10. CDR3 sequence reads: CASTNPGTGPSGANVLTF. CDR3 DNA sequence: TGCGCCAGCACAAATCCCGGGACAGGGCCCTCTGGGGCCAACGTCCTGACTTTC.

The chain has TRBV7-2 and TRBJ1-1, with a possible D match to TRBD1 (6 bases). CDR1 and CDR2 (germline): SGHTA, FQGNSA. V lost 2 bases, J lost 4 bases, and 8 bases lay in between. This CDR3 is built from 13 residues. CDR3 amino acids: CASSLKGGTEAFF. The CDR3 bases are TGTGCCAGCAGCTTAAAAGGGGGCACTGAAGCTTTCTTT.

This chain uses TRBV7-9 with TRBJ2-5; 9 nucleotides match TRBD1. The CDR3 runs to 14 residues. With 4 bases clipped from V and 2 bases from J, the junction kept 2 bases outside the gene matches. Germline V lookup: CDR1 SEHNR, CDR2 FQNEAQ (reference sequence). CDR3 residues: CASSSGTGQETQYF. The CDR3 bases are TGTGCCAGCAGCTCAGGGACAGGGCAAGAGACCCAGTACTTC.

The rearrangement joins TRBV5-1 to TRBJ2-5; D remains ambiguous. Deletions cut 0 bases from V and 4 bases from J, with 10 bases between. Germline CDR1 and CDR2: SGHRS and YFSETQ. The CDR3 is 14 amino acids. The CDR3 nucleotides read TGCGCCAGCAGCTTGGGCGGCGCGCCAGAGACCCAGTACTTC. Amino acid sequence: CASSLGGAPETQYF.

The rearrangement uses TRBV25-1 and TRBJ2-5; D possibly corresponds to TRBD2 (6 bases). Deletions cut 1 base from V and 4 bases from J, with 10 bases between. The CDR3 covers 14 residues. Germline-derived CDR1 and CDR2 are MGHDK and SYGVNS. The CDR3 loop reads CASSELTEGETQYF. Written as DNA, the CDR3 is TGTGCCAGCAGTGAATTAACGGAGGGAGAGACCCAGTACTTC.

This clone has a handful of counts. The chain links TRBV2 to TRBJ1-5; D call uncertain. The CDR3 is 13 residues long. Trimming took 6 bases from V and 4 from J, leaving 10 bases between them. CDR1 and CDR2 from the germline V gene are SNHLY and FYNNEI. CDR3 protein: CASRGMGNQPQHF. The DNA for the CDR3 is TGTGCCAGCAGAGGAATGGGGAATCAGCCCCAGCATTTT.

The chain uses TRBV4-1 and TRBJ2-5; TRBD1 agrees at 8 bases. Germline trimming cut 4 bases from V and 5 bases from J; bases unmatched to any gene: 12. The germline CDR1 and CDR2 sequences are MGHRA and YSYEKL. This CDR3 region has 16 residues. This chain's CDR3 is CASSPTKAGGSETQYF. DNA of the CDR3: TGCGCCAGCAGCCCGACAAAGGCAGGGGGCTCGGAGACCCAGTACTTC.

The chain is built from TRBV30 and TRBJ2-1, with D perhaps TRBD1 (6 bases). This CDR3 has 11 amino acids. Germline loops: CDR1 GTSNPN, CDR2 SVGIG (reference sequence). V lost 4 bases to trimming and J lost 9 bases, with 10 bases between them. CDR3 nucleotides: TGTGCCTGGACGGACAGTCGTGAGCAGTTCTTC. The encoded protein is CAWTDSREQFF.

The chain carries TRBV29-1 and TRBJ1-2; 8 bases are shared with TRBD1. CDR3 length equals 15 residues. Germline-derived CDR1 and CDR2 are SQVTM and ANQGSEA. Trimming took 4 bases from V and 6 from J; bases not matched to a gene: 13. The CDR3: CSVAGAGGGEHGYTF. CDR3 bases: TGCAGCGTTGCGGGGGCAGGGGGCGGAGAACATGGCTACACCTTC.

This clone was seen just once. The V gene is TRBV28, the J gene TRBJ1-5; D remains ambiguous. V shed 7 bases and J shed 0 bases, with 7 bases lying between them. Germline CDR1 and CDR2: MDHEN and SYDVKM. CDR3 length: 13 amino acids. The CDR3: CASNSHSNQPQHF. Here the CDR3 DNA reads TGTGCCAGCAACAGCCATAGCAATCAGCCCCAGCATTTT.

The gene calls are TRBV14 and TRBJ2-7; D is uncertain. CDR3 length: 14 residues. The V end lost 0 bases, the J end lost 6 bases, and 12 bases lay between the germline ends. Germline CDR1 is SGHDN and CDR2 is FVKESK. The CDR3 reads CASSQDDVGGEQYF. In DNA form, the CDR3 reads TGTGCCAGCAGCCAAGATGATGTGGGCGGCGAGCAGTACTTC. The variable domain in full, completed from reference TRBV14 and TRBJ2-7, reads EAGVTQFPSHSVIEKGQTVTLRCDPISGHDNLYWYRRVMGKEIKFLLHFVKESKQDESGMPNNRFLAERTGGTYSTLKVQPAELEDSGVYFCASSQDDVGGEQYFGPGTRLTVT.

V usage is TRBV2 and J usage is TRBJ2-5, with 10 positions matching TRBD1. V shed 9 bases, J shed 5 bases, and the junction held 6 bases outside the gene matches. There are 13 residues in the CDR3. Germline V lookup: CDR1 SNHLY, CDR2 FYNNEI. The CDR3 DNA is TGTGCCAGTCGGGACAGGGGTTGGGAGACCCAGTACTTC. It translates to CASRDRGWETQYF.

CDR3 bases: TGTGCCAGCAGCTCCCCTCGGACAGGGAAGTCGAACACTGAAGCTTTCTTT. Its protein is CASSSPRTGKSNTEAFF. This rearrangement joins TRBV7-2 to TRBJ1-1; 8 bases match TRBD1. The V gene end was trimmed by 4 bases and the J gene end by 1 base; junction bases not matched to a gene: 11. This CDR3 has 17 residues. Germline CDR1 is SGHTA and CDR2 is FQGNSA.